This entry features one T cell receptor (beta chain) sequence. Antigen specificity is unknown. The data derive from a study of CD8+ T cells in alopecia areata. The study's findings and limits: The treated group had a single nonresponder, limiting CD8+ expansion-response conclusions. Relative to normal scalp, lesional scalp, especially alopecia totalis/universalis, showed higher clonality. The study found tofacitinib significantly decreased scalp clonality and expanded CD8+ clones among the top 100.

The V end was cut by 5 bases, the J end by 2 bases, with 15 bases between. This CDR3 is 14 amino acids long. The germline V gene has CDR1 SQVTM and CDR2 ANQGSEA. Treatment defined: oral pan-JAK inhibitor, 5-10 mg twice daily. Extraction of RNA preceded its reverse transcription into cDNA, which served as the sequencing template. Only in-frame clones appear in the TCRdb table, and some are missing; sequencing was by immunoSEQ multiplex PCR. The sample yields around 100,000 clones, roughly 56% seen once. The input for sequencing was CD4+ T cells sorted from blood, taken at week 24, from a patient treated with tofacitinib. The receptor was isolated from a human donor with alopecia areata. This chain joins TRBV29-1 and TRBJ1-2; possible D gene TRBD1, 5 bases. The CDR3 region is CSVSRSGRNYGYTF. CDR3 coding DNA: TGCAGCGTTTCCCGATCGGGACGGAACTATGGCTACACCTTC.